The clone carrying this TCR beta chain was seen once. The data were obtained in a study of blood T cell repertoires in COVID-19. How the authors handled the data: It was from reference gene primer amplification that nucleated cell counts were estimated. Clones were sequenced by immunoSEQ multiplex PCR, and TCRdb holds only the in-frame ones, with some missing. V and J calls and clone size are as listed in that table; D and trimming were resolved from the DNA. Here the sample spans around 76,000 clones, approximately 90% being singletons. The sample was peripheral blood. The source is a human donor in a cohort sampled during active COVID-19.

Here the CDR3 DNA reads TGTGCCAGCAGCAACCCCGGGGGGGGCATTGCGACGAATGAGCAGTTCTTC. This codes for CASSNPGGGIATNEQFF. V is TRBV5-4 and J is TRBJ2-1; 8 bases map to TRBD2. V shed 4 bases and J 7 bases; nucleotides not matched to a gene: 16. The CDR3 runs to 17 residues. The germline CDR1 and CDR2 sequences are SGHNT and YYREEE (reference sequence).